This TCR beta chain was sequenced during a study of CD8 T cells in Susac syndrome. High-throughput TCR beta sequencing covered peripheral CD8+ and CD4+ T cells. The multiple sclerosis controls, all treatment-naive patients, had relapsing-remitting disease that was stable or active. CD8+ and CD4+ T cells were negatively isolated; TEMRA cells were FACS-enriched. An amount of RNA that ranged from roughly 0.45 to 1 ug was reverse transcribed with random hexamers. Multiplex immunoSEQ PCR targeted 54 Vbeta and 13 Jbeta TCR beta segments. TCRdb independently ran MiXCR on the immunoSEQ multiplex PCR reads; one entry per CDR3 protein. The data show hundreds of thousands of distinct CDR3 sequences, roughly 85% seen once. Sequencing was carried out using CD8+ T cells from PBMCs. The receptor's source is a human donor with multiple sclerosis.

CDR3: CASSSAGQGDEQFF. The CDR3 DNA sequence: TGTGCCAGCAGCTCAGCGGGACAGGGAGATGAGCAGTTCTTC. The V call is TRBV12-3 or TRBV12-4, the J call TRBJ2-1; TRBD1 matches 9 bases. CDR3 length: 14 amino acids. V was pared by 6 bases and J by 8 bases, with 8 bases of the junction left unmatched.